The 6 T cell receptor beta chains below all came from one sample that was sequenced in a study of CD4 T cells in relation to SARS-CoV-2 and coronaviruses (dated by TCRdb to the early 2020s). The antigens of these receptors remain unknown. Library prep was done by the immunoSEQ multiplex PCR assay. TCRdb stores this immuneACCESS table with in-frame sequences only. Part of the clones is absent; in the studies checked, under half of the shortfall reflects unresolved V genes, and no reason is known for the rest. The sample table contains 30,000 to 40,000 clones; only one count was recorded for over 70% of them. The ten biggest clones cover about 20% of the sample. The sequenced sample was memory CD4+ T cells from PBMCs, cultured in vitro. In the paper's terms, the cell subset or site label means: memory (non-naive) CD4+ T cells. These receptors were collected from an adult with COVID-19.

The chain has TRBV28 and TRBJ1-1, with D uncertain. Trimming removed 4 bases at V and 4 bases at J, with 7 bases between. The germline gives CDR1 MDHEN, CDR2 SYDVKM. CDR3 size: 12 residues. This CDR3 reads CASSSQFTEAFF. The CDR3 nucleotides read TGTGCCAGCAGTTCACAGTTCACTGAAGCTTTCTTT.

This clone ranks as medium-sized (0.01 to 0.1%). The CDR3 nucleotides read TGTGCCAGCAGTGACGGGAGCTCCTACAATGAGCAGTTCTTC. It translates to CASSDGSSYNEQFF. The rearrangement links TRBV6-4 to TRBJ2-1; TRBD2 is a possible D gene (5 bases). The CDR3 is made up of 14 amino acids. Trimming took 2 bases from V and 0 from J, leaving 5 bases between them. Germline V gene data show CDR1 as MRHNA and CDR2 as SNTAGT.

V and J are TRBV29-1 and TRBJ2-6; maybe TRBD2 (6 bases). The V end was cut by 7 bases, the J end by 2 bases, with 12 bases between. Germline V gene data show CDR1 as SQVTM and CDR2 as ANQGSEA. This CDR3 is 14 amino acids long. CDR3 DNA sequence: TGCAGCGCTGTGGGGGGTGCTGGGGCCAACGTCCTGACTTTC. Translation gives CSAVGGAGANVLTF.

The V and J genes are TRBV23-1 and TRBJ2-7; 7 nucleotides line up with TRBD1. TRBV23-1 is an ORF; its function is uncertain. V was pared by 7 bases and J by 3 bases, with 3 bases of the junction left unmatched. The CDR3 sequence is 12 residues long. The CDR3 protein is CASKGQSYEQYF. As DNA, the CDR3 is TGCGCCAGCAAGGGACAGAGCTACGAGCAGTACTTC.

The CDR3 loop is CASSISSGTMYEQYF. The DNA for the CDR3 is TGTGCCAGTAGTATCTCTAGCGGGACAATGTACGAGCAGTACTTC. V gene TRBV19 combines with J gene TRBJ2-7; 9 bases match TRBD2. This CDR3 contains 15 residues. Germline V gene lookup returns CDR1 LNHDA and CDR2 SQIVND (reference sequence). Unmatched junction bases numbered 7, after V lost 3 bases and J lost 4 bases.

CDR3 DNA sequence: TGCGCCAGCAAGGGGACTAGCGGAAACAATGAGCAGTTCTTC. Translation: CASKGTSGNNEQFF. The V call is TRBV5-1, the J call TRBJ2-1; TRBD2 matches 11 bases. Germline assignment: CDR1 SGHRS and CDR2 YFSETQ. The V segment lost 6 bases and the J segment 5 bases; nucleotides outside the gene matches: 4. The CDR3 loop spans 14 amino acids.